This TCR beta chain was recorded in a study of blood T cell repertoires in COVID-19. In the study overall: The origin of the acute and convalescent COVID-19 samples was the United States, Italy and Spain. Nucleic acid was either cDNA or gDNA, and it came from T cells, B-cell-depleted T cells, or PBMCs.

In the original analysis: Counts of nucleated cells, estimated from reference gene primer amplification, were obtained. Using immunoSEQ multiplex PCR, the repertoire was profiled, and TCRdb retains in-frame clones only, with some absent. V and J calls and clone size come straight from that table; D and trimming were deduced from the DNA. Among tens of thousands of clones listed, more than 90% were seen once. From germline, CDR1 is MNHEY and CDR2 SVGAGI. There are 14 residues in the CDR3. V lost 0 bases to trimming and J lost 6 bases; unmatched junction nucleotides: 4. This chain connects TRBV6-5 to TRBJ2-7, with 8 bases that match TRBD1. The sequenced sample was peripheral blood. The TCR was taken from an elderly woman with active or convalescent COVID-19. The CDR3 nucleotides read TGTGCCAGCAGTTACTCGGGACAGGCTCGCGAGCAGTACTTC. Translated, it gives CASSYSGQAREQYF.